One T cell receptor beta chain is described in this entry. What it binds is unknown. V was cut by 4 bases and J by 3 bases, with 9 bases left in between. The CDR3 covers 12 residues. Germline CDR1 is GTSNPN and CDR2 is SVGIG (reference sequence). The protocol was immunoSEQ multiplex PCR, while the TCRdb copy is restricted to in-frame clones and leaves out a portion. The table lists 20,000 to 30,000 clones, 75% to 90% of them singletons. The data were taken from a study of T cells in narcolepsy. Study-wide points: Blood of same and different patients, but not healthy controls, reportedly held recurring autoreactive clonotypes. Some memory CD4+ repertoires had no autoreactive clone sequences. Autoreactive HCRT-specific and TRIB2-specific clonotypes were marked in same-patient CSF-versus-blood CD4+ comparisons.

The rearrangement links TRBV30 to TRBJ1-2; maybe TRBD1 (5 bases). The sequence was collected from a human donor with narcolepsy. The material sequenced was CD45RA- memory CD4+ T cells from PBMCs. The CDR3 spells CAWTWGDYGYTF. Here the CDR3 DNA reads TGTGCCTGGACATGGGGGGACTATGGCTACACCTTC.